This entry lists 2 T cell receptor beta chains sequenced from one sample in a study of human T cells and chemical hapten exposure. Sample time point: patch test 2, 6 weeks after DPC sensitization. Treatment defined: therapeutic diphenylcyclopropenone sensitization with weekly scalp DPC. Each CDR3 protein is one row after TCRdb ran MiXCR on the RACE reads. The table includes approximately 69,000 distinct CDR3 sequences, approximately 10% detected once. The sample in question was whole blood, obtained in connection with sensitization to the hapten diphenylcyclopropenone (DPC). The source of these receptors is a woman aged 45-65 years with alopecia areata. Some clones in this sample may be carry-over from other donors' samples.

The V gene is TRBV18, the J gene TRBJ2-1; 12 bases are shared with TRBD2. The length of the CDR3 is 17 residues. Germline V gene lookup returns CDR1 KGHSH and CDR2 LQKENI. V was pared by 3 bases and J by 0 bases, with 3 bases of the junction left unmatched. CDR3: CASSPTSGRSSYNEQFF. The CDR3 DNA is TGTGCCAGCTCACCGACTAGCGGGAGAAGCTCCTACAATGAGCAGTTCTTC.

This chain joins TRBV30 and TRBJ1-2, with no clear D. The CDR3 length is 11 residues. Trimming took off 3 bases at V and 8 bases at J, with 10 bases between the two ends. Germline loops: CDR1 GTSNPN, CDR2 SVGIG (reference sequence). Written as DNA, the CDR3 is TGTGCCTGGAGCCGGGAGCCGGGCTACACCTTC. Protein sequence: CAWSREPGYTF.